A single sample is the source of the 24 T cell receptor beta chains below, sequenced in a study of blood T cell repertoires in COVID-19. Assay used: immunoSEQ multiplex PCR; TCRdb lists only in-frame clones, some missing. The table includes some 73,000 clones, more than 65% detected once. Source material: peripheral blood. These receptors were obtained from a human donor in a cohort sampled during active COVID-19.

J is TRBJ2-2 and V is TRBV19; 8 bases map to TRBD1. J was trimmed by 6 bases and V by 5 bases; bases with no gene match: 23. Germline loops: CDR1 LNHDA, CDR2 SQIVND (reference sequence). The CDR3 covers 20 residues. CDR3 loop: CASSPGGGLRRRGGAGELFF. The CDR3 region has the DNA TGTGCCAGTAGTCCAGGGGGCGGACTCAGGAGGAGAGGAGGTGCCGGGGAGCTGTTTTTT.

This clone appeared a few times. This sequence joins TRBV7-2 and TRBJ2-1, with 11 bases fitting TRBD2. The CDR3 totals 15 residues. Germline lookup yields CDR1 SGHTA and CDR2 FQGNSA. The V and J ends lost 5 bases and 7 bases, in that order; junction bases with no gene match: 7. The CDR3 loop reads CASSGSGGARNEQFF. The CDR3 nucleotides read TGTGCCAGCAGCGGTAGCGGGGGGGCCAGGAATGAGCAGTTCTTC.

The chain joins TRBV19 to TRBJ2-5; TRBD1 matches at 9 bases. Per germline, CDR1 LNHDA and CDR2 SQIVND (reference sequence). V lost 5 bases to trimming and J lost 2 bases; unmatched junction nucleotides: 3. The CDR3 length is 14 residues. CDR3 nucleotide sequence: TGTGCCAGTAGTCACAGGGGGCCTCAAGAGACCCAGTACTTC. This codes for CASSHRGPQETQYF.

The chain combines TRBV15 with TRBJ2-5; no reliable D call. The germline V gene has CDR1 LNHNV and CDR2 YYDKDF (reference sequence). CDR3 length: 15 residues. Trimming removed 0 bases from V and 5 bases from J, with 13 bases in between. The DNA of the CDR3 is TGTGCCACCAGCAGAGATTTCTTGGCTAGGGAGACCCAGTACTTC. This gives the protein CATSRDFLARETQYF.

The chain couples TRBV7-2 to TRBJ1-2; 9 nucleotides match TRBD1. CDR3 length: 15 residues. V gave up 1 base and J gave up 5 bases; unmatched junction bases: 5. Germline V lookup: CDR1 SGHTA, CDR2 FQGNSA. CDR3 region: CASSLGTGAYYGYTF. In DNA, the CDR3 is TGTGCCAGCAGCTTAGGGACAGGGGCGTATTATGGCTACACCTTC.

The V call is TRBV7-9, the J call TRBJ2-5; 7 bases are a match to TRBD2. V shed 0 bases, J shed 5 bases, and the junction held 9 bases outside the gene matches. Germline V gene lookup returns CDR1 SEHNR and CDR2 FQNEAQ (reference sequence). CDR3 length: 16 amino acids. The CDR3 loop is CASSLAYGGDWETQYF. The CDR3 region has the DNA TGTGCCAGCAGCTTAGCGTATGGGGGGGATTGGGAGACCCAGTACTTC.

The V gene is TRBV15, the J gene TRBJ2-6, with D possibly TRBD2 on 5 matching bases. Germline values: CDR1 LNHNV, CDR2 YYDKDF (reference sequence). Trimming cost V 4 bases and J 0 bases, with 7 bases left between them. The CDR3 is 15 amino acids. The CDR3 protein is CATSTGSSGANVLTF. The CDR3 DNA follows: TGTGCCACCAGCACTGGGAGCTCTGGGGCCAACGTCCTGACTTTC. The full variable domain, its missing parts supplied by reference TRBV15 and TRBJ2-6, is DAMVIQNPRYQVTQFGKPVTLSCSQTLNHNVMYWYQQKSSQAPKLLFHYYDKDFNNEADTPDNFQSRRPNTSFCFLDIRSPGLGDTAMYLCATSTGSSGANVLTFGAGSRLTVL.

This chain links TRBV2 with TRBJ1-1, with D maybe TRBD1 (5 bases). The CDR3 length is 14 residues. Per the germline V gene, CDR1 is SNHLY and CDR2 is FYNNEI. V was clipped by 7 bases and J by 5 bases, with 17 bases between them. The CDR3 DNA follows: TGTGCCAGCAACAAAAATGGGGGGAGGACTGAAGCTTTCTTT. Its protein product is CASNKNGGRTEAFF.

The chain joins TRBV3-1 (or the pseudogene TRBV3-2) to TRBJ2-5; D is uncertain. V was cut by 4 bases and J by 4 bases, with 7 bases left in between. This CDR3 spans 12 amino acids. From germline, CDR1 is LGHDT and CDR2 YNNKEL (reference sequence). The CDR3 bases are TGTGCCAGCAGCCCCTCCTTAGAGACCCAGTACTTC. Amino acid sequence: CASSPSLETQYF.

The V call is TRBV6-5, the J call TRBJ1-6; D may be TRBD1 (6 bases). The CDR3 is 14 residues long. The ends were cut back, 6 bases at V and 7 bases at J, with 13 bases in the middle. Germline V gives CDR1 MNHEY, CDR2 SVGAGI. Here the CDR3 DNA reads TGTGCCAGCAGGCTGACAGGAATCAATTCACCCCTCCACTTT. Translated: CASRLTGINSPLHF.

The chain has TRBV6-2 or TRBV6-3 and TRBJ2-6, with D possibly being TRBD1 (6 bases). The V gene lost 5 bases and the J gene lost 0 bases, with 17 bases spanning the gap. The germline CDR1 and CDR2 sequences are MNHEY and SVGEGT. The CDR3 consists of 18 residues. CDR3 DNA: TGTGCCAGCAGTACACGACAGGATTACCTCTCTGGGGCCAACGTCCTGACTTTC. It translates to CASSTRQDYLSGANVLTF.

The J gene is TRBJ2-4, the V gene TRBV3-1 (or the pseudogene TRBV3-2); TRBD1 might be the D (6 bases). The germline V gene has CDR1 LGHDT and CDR2 YNNKEL (reference sequence). This CDR3 has 15 residues. Deletions cut 2 bases from V and 3 bases from J, with 11 bases between. CDR3: CASSQSQGFKNIQYF. CDR3 sequence (DNA): TGTGCCAGCAGCCAATCACAGGGATTCAAAAACATTCAGTACTTC.

The rearrangement uses TRBV29-1 and TRBJ1-2; D is uncertain. Germline CDR1 reads SQVTM; CDR2 reads ANQGSEA. The length of the CDR3 is 12 residues. V was trimmed by 2 bases and J by 5 bases, leaving 9 bases between them. Written as DNA, the CDR3 is TGCAGCGTTGAATCGGGAGGTTATGGCTACACCTTC. It yields the protein CSVESGGYGYTF.

This clone was found once. The chain links TRBV7-2 to TRBJ2-7; 11 bases line up with TRBD2. Germline CDR1 and CDR2: SGHTA and FQGNSA. This CDR3 contains 15 residues. Trimming took 5 bases from V and 7 from J; bases not matched to a gene: 10. The CDR3 reads CASSDTSGGMIEQYF. The CDR3 DNA reads TGTGCCAGCAGCGATACTAGCGGGGGCATGATAGAGCAGTACTTC.

This rearrangement joins TRBV7-3 to TRBJ2-3, with D possibly being TRBD1 (5 bases). Trimming left V 5 bases short and J 6 bases short, with 12 bases between. CDR1 and CDR2 from the germline V gene are SGHTA and FQGTGA. CDR3 length: 13 residues. The chain's CDR3 is CASSAQGRDTQYF. CDR3 sequence (DNA): TGTGCCAGCAGCGCCCAGGGCCGGGATACGCAGTATTTT.

This rearrangement joins TRBV6-2 or TRBV6-3 to TRBJ1-2, with D perhaps TRBD1 (5 bases). The V end lost 6 bases, the J end lost 4 bases, and 15 bases lay between the germline ends. Germline V gene sequence: CDR1 MNHEY, CDR2 SVGEGT. This CDR3 spans 14 amino acids. The CDR3 DNA follows: TGTGCCAGCAGCCGAACCCAGGGAGGCTATGGCTACACCTTC. Residues: CASSRTQGGYGYTF.

The chain recombines TRBV7-2 with TRBJ2-5, with a possible D match to TRBD2 (6 bases). With 1 base removed from V and 5 bases from J, the gap between germline ends came to 8 bases. This CDR3 has 13 residues. The germline gives CDR1 SGHTA, CDR2 FQGNSA. In DNA, the CDR3 is TGTGCCAGCAGCTTAGGGGGGAGGGAGACCCAGTACTTC. It translates to CASSLGGRETQYF.

The chain carries TRBV18 and TRBJ2-2; 7 bases map to TRBD1. The germline V gene has CDR1 KGHSH and CDR2 LQKENI. The V segment lost 0 bases and the J segment 1 base; nucleotides outside the gene matches: 2. CDR3 length: 16 residues. The CDR3 region has the DNA TGTGCCAGCTCACCACCGACAGGGATGAACACCGGGGAGCTGTTTTTT. It yields the protein CASSPPTGMNTGELFF.

This chain links TRBV27 with TRBJ2-7, with D possibly being TRBD1 (6 bases). Per the germline V gene, CDR1 is MNHEY and CDR2 is SMNVEV (reference sequence). The CDR3 covers 15 residues. V lost 5 bases and J 2 bases, leaving 16 bases between the germline ends. The CDR3 bases are TGTGCCAGCAGTCGCACAGGGTTCCAGGCCTACGAGCAGTACTTC. This sequence encodes CASSRTGFQAYEQYF.

The chain combines TRBV5-5 with TRBJ1-6; D is perhaps TRBD1 (5 bases). The V gene lost 5 bases and the J gene lost 5 bases, with 11 bases spanning the gap. This CDR3 region has 14 residues. Germline assignment: CDR1 SGHKS and CDR2 YYEKEE (reference sequence). CDR3 coding DNA: TGTGCCAGCAGTCGGGGGGGAGATAATTCACCCCTCCACTTT. Encoded protein: CASSRGGDNSPLHF. Full variable domain (remainder filled in from reference TRBV5-5 and TRBJ1-6): DAGVTQSPTHLIKTRGQQVTLRCSPISGHKSVSWYQQVLGQGPQFIFQYYEKEERGRGNFPDRFSARQFPNYSSELNVNALLLGDSALYLCASSRGGDNSPLHFGNGTRLTVT.

Here the CDR3 DNA reads TGCGCCAGCAGTGAGTCTGTCGGCGGTCCTTACAATGAGCAGTTCTTC. Protein: CASSESVGGPYNEQFF. The chain employs TRBV10-2 and TRBJ2-1; D gene uncertain. CDR3 length: 16 residues. Germline lookup yields CDR1 WSHSY and CDR2 SAAADI. Trimming stripped 0 bases from V and 4 bases from J, with 13 bases between.

This chain connects TRBV5-4 to TRBJ2-2; a possible D gene is TRBD1 (6 bases). V was shortened by 4 bases and J by 1 base, with 14 bases between the two germline ends. CDR3 length: 16 residues. CDR1 and CDR2 from the germline V gene are SGHNT and YYREEE (reference sequence). The DNA of the CDR3 is TGTGCCAGCAGCCCACAGGGACGGATGAACACCGGGGAGCTGTTTTTT. This sequence encodes CASSPQGRMNTGELFF.

The sample holds a few counts of this clone. The genes are TRBV11-3 and TRBJ2-1; possible D gene TRBD2, 7 bases. V lost 2 bases and J 8 bases, leaving 13 bases between the germline ends. The CDR3 has 14 amino acids. Germline values: CDR1 SGHNT, CDR2 YENEEA. The CDR3 loop is CASSLISGGHEQFF. CDR3 coding DNA: TGTGCCAGCAGCTTAATCTCCGGGGGGCATGAGCAGTTCTTC.

The V call is TRBV7-9, the J call TRBJ1-2, with TRBD1 as a possible D gene (6 bases). This CDR3 region has 15 residues. The V and J ends lost 5 bases and 2 bases respectively, with 15 bases between them. Germline V gene sequence: CDR1 SEHNR, CDR2 FQNEAQ (reference sequence). This CDR3 is CASSQGGPTNYGYTF. The CDR3 DNA is TGTGCCAGCAGCCAAGGGGGACCGACGAACTATGGCTACACCTTC.